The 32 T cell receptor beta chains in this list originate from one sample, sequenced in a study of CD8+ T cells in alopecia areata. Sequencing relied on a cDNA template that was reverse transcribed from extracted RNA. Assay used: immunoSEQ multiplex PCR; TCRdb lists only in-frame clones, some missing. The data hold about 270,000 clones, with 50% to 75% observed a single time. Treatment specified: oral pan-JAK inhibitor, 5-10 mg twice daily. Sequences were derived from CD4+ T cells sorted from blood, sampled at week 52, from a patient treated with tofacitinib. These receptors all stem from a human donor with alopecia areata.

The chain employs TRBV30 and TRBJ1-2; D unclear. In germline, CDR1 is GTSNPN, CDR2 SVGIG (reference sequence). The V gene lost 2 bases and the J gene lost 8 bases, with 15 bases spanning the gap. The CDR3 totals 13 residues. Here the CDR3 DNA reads TGTGCCTGGAGTACCGTAGATGCTCGCGGCTACACCTTC. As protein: CAWSTVDARGYTF. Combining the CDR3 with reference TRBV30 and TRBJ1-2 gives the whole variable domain SQTIHQWPATLVQPVGSPLSLECTVEGTSNPNLYWYRQAAGRGLQLLFYSVGIGQISSEVPQNLSASRPQDRQFILSSKKLLLSDSGFYLCAWSTVDARGYTFGSGTRLTVV.

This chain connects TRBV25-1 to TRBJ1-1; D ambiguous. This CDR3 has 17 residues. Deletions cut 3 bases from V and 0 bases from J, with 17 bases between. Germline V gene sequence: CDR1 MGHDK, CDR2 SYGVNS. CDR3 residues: CASSEFPKGSVNTEAFF. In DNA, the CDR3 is TGTGCCAGCAGTGAGTTTCCCAAAGGTTCGGTGAACACTGAAGCTTTCTTT.

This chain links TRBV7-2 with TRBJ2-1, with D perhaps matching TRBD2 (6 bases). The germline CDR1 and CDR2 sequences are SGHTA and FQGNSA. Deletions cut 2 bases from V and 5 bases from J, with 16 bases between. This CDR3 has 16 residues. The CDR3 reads CASSLFGTGDNNEQFF. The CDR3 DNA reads TGTGCCAGCAGCTTATTCGGGACGGGGGATAACAATGAGCAGTTCTTC.

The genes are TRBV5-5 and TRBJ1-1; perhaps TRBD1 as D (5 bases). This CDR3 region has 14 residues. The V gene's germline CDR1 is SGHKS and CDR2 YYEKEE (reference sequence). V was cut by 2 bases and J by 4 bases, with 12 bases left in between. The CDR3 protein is CASSFPGLGTEAFF. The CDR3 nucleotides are TGTGCCAGCAGCTTTCCAGGGTTGGGCACTGAAGCTTTCTTT.

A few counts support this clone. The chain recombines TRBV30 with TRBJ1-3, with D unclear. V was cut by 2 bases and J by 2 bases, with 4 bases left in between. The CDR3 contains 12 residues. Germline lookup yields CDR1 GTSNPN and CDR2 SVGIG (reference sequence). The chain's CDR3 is CAWSLAGNTIYF. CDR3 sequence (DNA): TGTGCCTGGAGTTTAGCTGGAAACACCATATATTTT.

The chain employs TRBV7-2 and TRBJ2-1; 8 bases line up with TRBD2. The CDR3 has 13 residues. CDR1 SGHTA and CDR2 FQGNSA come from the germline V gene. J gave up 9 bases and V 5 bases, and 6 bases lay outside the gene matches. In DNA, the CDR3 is TGTGCCAGCAGCCGCGGGGGGCTGATTGAGCAGTTCTTC. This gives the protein CASSRGGLIEQFF.

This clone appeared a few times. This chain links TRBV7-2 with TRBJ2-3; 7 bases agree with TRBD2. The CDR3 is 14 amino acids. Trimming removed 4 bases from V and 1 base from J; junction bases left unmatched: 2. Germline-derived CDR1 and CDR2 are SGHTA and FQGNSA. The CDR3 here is CASSYAGGTDTQYF. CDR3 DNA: TGTGCCAGCAGCTATGCGGGGGGCACAGATACGCAGTATTTT. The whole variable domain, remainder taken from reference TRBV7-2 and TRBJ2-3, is GAGVSQSPSNKVTEKGKDVELRCDPISGHTALYWYRQSLGQGLEFLIYFQGNSAPDKSGLPSDRFSAERTGGSVSTLTIQRTQQEDSAVYLCASSYAGGTDTQYFGPGTRLTVL.

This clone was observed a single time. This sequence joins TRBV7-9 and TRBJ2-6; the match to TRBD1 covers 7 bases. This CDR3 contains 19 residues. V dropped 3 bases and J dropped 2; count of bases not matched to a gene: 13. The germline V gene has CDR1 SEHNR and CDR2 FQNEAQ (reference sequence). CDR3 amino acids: CASSFNSGTADPGANVLTF. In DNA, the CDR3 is TGTGCCAGCAGCTTTAACTCCGGGACAGCGGATCCTGGGGCCAACGTCCTGACTTTC.

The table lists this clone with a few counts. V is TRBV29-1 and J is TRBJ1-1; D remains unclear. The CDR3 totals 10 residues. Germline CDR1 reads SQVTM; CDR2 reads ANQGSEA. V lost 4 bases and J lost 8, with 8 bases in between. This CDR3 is CSVGGFEAFF. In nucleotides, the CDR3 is TGCAGCGTTGGCGGCTTCGAAGCTTTCTTT.

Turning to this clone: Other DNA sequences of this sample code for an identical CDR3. CDR3 in amino acids: CSVTEGETQYF. CDR3 in DNA: TGCAGCGTGACAGAGGGGGAGACCCAGTACTTC. The chain recombines TRBV29-1 with TRBJ2-5; D tentatively reads TRBD1 or TRBD2 (5 bases each). Deletions cut 6 bases from V and 5 bases from J, with 10 bases between. This CDR3 is built from 11 residues. Germline CDR1 reads SQVTM; CDR2 reads ANQGSEA.

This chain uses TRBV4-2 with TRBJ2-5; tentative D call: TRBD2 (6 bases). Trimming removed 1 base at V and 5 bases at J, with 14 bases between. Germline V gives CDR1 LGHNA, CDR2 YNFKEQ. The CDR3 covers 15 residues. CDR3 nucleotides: TGTGCCAGCAGCCAAGCTGCGGGGCGGGTGGAGACCCAGTACTTC. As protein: CASSQAAGRVETQYF.

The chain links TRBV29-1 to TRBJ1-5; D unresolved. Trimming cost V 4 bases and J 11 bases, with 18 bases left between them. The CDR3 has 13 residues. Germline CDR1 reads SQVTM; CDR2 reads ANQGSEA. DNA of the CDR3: TGCAGCGTTGCTAAAGCGGCCACCTCAGCCCAGCATTTT. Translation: CSVAKAATSAQHF.

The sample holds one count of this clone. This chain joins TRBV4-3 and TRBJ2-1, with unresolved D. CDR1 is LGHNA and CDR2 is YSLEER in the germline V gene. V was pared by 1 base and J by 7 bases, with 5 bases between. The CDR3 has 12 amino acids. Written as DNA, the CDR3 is TGCGCCAGCAGCCAAGTGGGTAATGAGCAGTTCTTC. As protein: CASSQVGNEQFF.

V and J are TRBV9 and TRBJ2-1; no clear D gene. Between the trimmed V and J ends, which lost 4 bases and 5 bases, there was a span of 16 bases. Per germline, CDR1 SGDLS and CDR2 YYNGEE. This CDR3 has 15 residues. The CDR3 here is CASSPLGWRDNEQFF. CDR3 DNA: TGTGCCAGCAGCCCTCTGGGTTGGAGAGACAATGAGCAGTTCTTC.

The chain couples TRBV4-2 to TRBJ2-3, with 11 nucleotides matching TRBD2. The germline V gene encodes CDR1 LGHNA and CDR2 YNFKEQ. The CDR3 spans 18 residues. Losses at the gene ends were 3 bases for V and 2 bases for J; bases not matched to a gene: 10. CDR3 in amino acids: CASSQLLAGEDYTDTQYF. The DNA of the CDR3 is TGTGCCAGCAGCCAGTTACTAGCGGGGGAGGATTACACAGATACGCAGTATTTT.

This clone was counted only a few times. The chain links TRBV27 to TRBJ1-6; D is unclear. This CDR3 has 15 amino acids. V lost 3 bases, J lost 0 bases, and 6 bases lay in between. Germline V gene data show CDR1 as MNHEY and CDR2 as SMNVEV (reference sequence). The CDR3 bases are TGTGCCAGCAGTTTCACGGGCTCCTATAATTCACCCCTCCACTTT. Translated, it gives CASSFTGSYNSPLHF.

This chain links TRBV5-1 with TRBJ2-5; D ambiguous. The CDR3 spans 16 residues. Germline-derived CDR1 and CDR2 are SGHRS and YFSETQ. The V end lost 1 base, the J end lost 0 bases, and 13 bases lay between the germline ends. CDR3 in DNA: TGCGCCAGCAGCTTGCGTGCAGCGACGTACCAAGAGACCCAGTACTTC. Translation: CASSLRAATYQETQYF.

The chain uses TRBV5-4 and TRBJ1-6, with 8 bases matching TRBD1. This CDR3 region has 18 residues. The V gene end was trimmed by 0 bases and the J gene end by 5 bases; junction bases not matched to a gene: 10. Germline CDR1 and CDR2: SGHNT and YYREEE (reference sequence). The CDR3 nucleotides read TGTGCCAGCAGCTTGGCCACTCGCGGGACAGGCAATAATTCACCCCTCCACTTT. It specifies CASSLATRGTGNNSPLHF.

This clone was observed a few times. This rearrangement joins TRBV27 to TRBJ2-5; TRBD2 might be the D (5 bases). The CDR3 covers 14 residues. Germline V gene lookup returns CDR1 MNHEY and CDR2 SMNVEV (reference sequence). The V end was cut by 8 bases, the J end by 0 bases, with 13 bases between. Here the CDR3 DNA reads TGTGCCAGCGGGCGGACGGGATACCAAGAGACCCAGTACTTC. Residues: CASGRTGYQETQYF.

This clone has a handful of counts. The CDR3 bases are TGTGCCAGCAGTTTCTCCCCAGGGACAGATACGCAGTATTTT. Translated, it gives CASSFSPGTDTQYF. The chain couples TRBV27 to TRBJ2-3; tentatively, D is TRBD1 (5 bases). With 3 bases removed from V and 3 bases from J, the gap between germline ends came to 10 bases. The CDR3 loop spans 14 amino acids. The germline gives CDR1 MNHEY, CDR2 SMNVEV (reference sequence).

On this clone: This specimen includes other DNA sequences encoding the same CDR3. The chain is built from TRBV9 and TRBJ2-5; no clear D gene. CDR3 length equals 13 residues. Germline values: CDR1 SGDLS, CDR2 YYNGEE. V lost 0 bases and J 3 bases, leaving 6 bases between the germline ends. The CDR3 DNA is TGTGCCAGCAGCGTAGGGGTGGAAGAGACCCAGTACTTC. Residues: CASSVGVEETQYF. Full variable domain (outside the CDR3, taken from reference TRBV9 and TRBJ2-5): DSGVTQTPKHLITATGQRVTLRCSPRSGDLSVYWYQQSLDQGLQFLIQYYNGEERAKGNILERFSAQQFPDLHSELNLSSLELGDSALYFCASSVGVEETQYFGPGTRLLVL.

CDR3 loop: CSVGDRGDSGANVLTF. CDR3 nucleotides: TGCAGCGTTGGGGACAGGGGCGACTCTGGGGCCAACGTCCTGACTTTC. This sequence joins TRBV29-1 and TRBJ2-6; TRBD1 agrees at 10 bases. The CDR3 sequence is 16 residues long. Germline-derived CDR1 and CDR2 are SQVTM and ANQGSEA. Losses at the gene ends were 4 bases for V and 0 bases for J; bases not matched to a gene: 3.

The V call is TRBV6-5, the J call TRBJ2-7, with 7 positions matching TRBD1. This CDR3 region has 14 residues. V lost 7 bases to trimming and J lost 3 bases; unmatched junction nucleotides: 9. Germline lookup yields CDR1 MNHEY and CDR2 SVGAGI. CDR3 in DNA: TGTGCCAGCAACGACAGGGAATACCGCTACGAGCAGTACTTC. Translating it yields CASNDREYRYEQYF.

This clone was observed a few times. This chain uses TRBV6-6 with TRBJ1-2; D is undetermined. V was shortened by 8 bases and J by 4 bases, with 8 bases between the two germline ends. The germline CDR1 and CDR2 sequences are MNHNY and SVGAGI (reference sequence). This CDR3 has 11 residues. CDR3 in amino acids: CASASLYGYTF. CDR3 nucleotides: TGTGCCAGCGCCAGCCTCTATGGCTACACCTTC.

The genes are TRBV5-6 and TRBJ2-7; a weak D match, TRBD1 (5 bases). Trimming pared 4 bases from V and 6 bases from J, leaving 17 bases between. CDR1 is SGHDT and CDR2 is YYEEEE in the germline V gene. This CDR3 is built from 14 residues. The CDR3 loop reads CASSPTPGPGEQYF. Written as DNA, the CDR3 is TGTGCCAGCAGCCCTACCCCAGGGCCCGGCGAGCAGTACTTC.

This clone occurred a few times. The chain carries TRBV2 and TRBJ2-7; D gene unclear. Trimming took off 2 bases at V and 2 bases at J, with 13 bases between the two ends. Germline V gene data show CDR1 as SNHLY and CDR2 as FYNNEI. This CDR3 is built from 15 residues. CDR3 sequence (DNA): TGTGCCAGCAGTGAAATGGCAGGCGAGACCTACGAGCAGTACTTC. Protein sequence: CASSEMAGETYEQYF.

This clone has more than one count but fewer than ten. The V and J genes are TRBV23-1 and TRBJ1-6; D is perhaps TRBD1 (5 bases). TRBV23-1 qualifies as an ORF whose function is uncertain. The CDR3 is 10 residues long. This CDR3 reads CAETASPLHF. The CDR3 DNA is TGCGCAGAGACAGCTTCACCCCTCCACTTT.

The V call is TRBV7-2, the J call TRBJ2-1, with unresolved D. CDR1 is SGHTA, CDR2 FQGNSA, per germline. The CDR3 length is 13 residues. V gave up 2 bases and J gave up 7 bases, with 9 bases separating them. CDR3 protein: CASSLRLGNEQFF. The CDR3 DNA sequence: TGTGCCAGCAGCTTAAGGCTAGGGAATGAGCAGTTCTTC.

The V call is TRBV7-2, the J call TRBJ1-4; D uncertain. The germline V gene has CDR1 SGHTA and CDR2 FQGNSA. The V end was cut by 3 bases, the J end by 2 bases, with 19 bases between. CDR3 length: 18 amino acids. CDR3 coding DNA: TGTGCCAGCAGCTTCTCCCCCGACACCCTTGGCACTAATGAAAAACTGTTTTTT. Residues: CASSFSPDTLGTNEKLFF.

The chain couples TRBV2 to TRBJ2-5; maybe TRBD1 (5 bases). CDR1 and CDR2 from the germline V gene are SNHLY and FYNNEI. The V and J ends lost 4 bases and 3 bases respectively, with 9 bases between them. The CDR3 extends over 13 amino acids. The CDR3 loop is CASSGGQEETQYF. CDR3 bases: TGTGCCAGCAGTGGAGGACAAGAAGAGACCCAGTACTTC.

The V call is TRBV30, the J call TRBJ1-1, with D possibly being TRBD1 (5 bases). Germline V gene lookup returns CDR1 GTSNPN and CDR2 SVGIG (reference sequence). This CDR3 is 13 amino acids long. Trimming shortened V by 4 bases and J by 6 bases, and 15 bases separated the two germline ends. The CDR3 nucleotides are TGTGCCTGGAACGATGGGGGGTTCCCTGAAGCTTTCTTT. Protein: CAWNDGGFPEAFF.

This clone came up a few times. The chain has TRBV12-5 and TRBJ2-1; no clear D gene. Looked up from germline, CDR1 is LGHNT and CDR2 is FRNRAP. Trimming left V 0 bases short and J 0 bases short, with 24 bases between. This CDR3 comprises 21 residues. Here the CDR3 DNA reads TGTGCTAGTGGTTTGGTACTATCTAGGACGGCCATCTCGAACTCCTACAATGAGCAGTTCTTC. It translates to CASGLVLSRTAISNSYNEQFF.